This T cell receptor beta chain appears in the sequencing data of a study of T cell repertoires in cytomegalovirus infection. TCRdb itself ran the reads through MiXCR, one entry per CDR3 protein. Of around 100,000 distinct CDR3 sequences listed, about 9.4% are singletons. This CDR3 is built from 19 residues. V trimming: 5 bases; J trimming: 0 bases; junction bases outside the gene matches: 18. In its sample, this clonotype was seen a few times. What it recognizes is unknown. The origin of this receptor is a human donor in good health (CMV status not recorded). Some clones in this sample may be carry-over from other donors' samples. Input material: PBMCs, sequenced either directly or after in vitro stimulation (not recorded which). The gene calls are TRBV12-3 or TRBV12-4 and TRBJ2-7; 8 positions agree with TRBD2. The CDR3 sequence is CASSRPGHQIGRASYEQYV. Here the CDR3 DNA reads TGTGCCAGCAGTCGCCCGGGACACCAAATCGGGAGGGCCTCCTACGAGCAGTACGTC.